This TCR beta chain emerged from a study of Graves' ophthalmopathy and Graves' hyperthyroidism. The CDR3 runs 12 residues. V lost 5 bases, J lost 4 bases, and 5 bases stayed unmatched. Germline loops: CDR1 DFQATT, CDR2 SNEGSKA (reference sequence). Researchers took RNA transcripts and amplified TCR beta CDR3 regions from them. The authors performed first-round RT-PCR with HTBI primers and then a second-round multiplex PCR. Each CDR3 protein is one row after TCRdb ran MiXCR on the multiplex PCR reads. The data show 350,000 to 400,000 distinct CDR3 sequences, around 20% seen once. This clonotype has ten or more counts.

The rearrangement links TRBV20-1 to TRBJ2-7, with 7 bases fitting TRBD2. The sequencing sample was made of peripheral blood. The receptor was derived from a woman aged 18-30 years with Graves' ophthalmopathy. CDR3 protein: CSALLSGYEQYF. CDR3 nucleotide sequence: TGCAGTGCTCTCCTTAGCGGGTACGAGCAGTACTTC.